This T cell receptor (beta chain) was found in a study of Graves' ophthalmopathy and Graves' hyperthyroidism. This clonotype turned up a few times. The antigen remains undetermined. Amplification targeted the TCR beta CDR3 regions, with RNA transcripts as the source material. The authors performed first-round RT-PCR with HTBI primers and then a second-round multiplex PCR. TCRdb called the multiplex PCR reads again in MiXCR, with one record for every CDR3 protein. In the table there are some 750,000 distinct CDR3 sequences, 35% to 50% of which are singletons. Study findings and constraints: Among expanded thyroid clonotypes above 0.001 frequency, most also occurred in blood.

Sequences were obtained from peripheral blood. The receptor was derived from an adult man with Graves' ophthalmopathy.

CDR3 coding DNA: TGTGCCAGCAGCCCACGGGAAGGCCCTGAAGCTTTCTTT. Residues: CASSPREGPEAFF. The chain links TRBV7-9 to TRBJ1-1; D unclear. The V and J ends lost 5 bases and 6 bases respectively, with 13 bases between them. The CDR3 spans 13 residues. Germline CDR1 is SEHNR and CDR2 is FQNEAQ (reference sequence).